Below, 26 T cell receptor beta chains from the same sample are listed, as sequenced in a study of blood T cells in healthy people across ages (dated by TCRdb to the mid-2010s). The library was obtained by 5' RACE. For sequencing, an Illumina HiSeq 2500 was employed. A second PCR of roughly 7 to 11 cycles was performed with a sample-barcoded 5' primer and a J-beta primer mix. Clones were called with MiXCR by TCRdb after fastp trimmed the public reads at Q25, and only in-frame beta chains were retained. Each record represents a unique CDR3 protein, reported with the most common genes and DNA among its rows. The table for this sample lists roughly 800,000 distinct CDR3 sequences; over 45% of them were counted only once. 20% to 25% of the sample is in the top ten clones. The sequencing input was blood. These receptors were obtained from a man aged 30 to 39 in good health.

CDR3 DNA: TGTGCCAGCAGCCAAGGAGACTATGGCCAAAACCTCCACTTT. This gives the protein CASSQGDYGQNLHF. The rearrangement uses TRBV3-1 and TRBJ1-6; D is unresolved. The CDR3 is made up of 14 amino acids. The germline V gene encodes CDR1 LGHDT and CDR2 YNNKEL (reference sequence). The germline V and J ends were trimmed by 1 base and 15 bases, with 16 bases remaining between them.

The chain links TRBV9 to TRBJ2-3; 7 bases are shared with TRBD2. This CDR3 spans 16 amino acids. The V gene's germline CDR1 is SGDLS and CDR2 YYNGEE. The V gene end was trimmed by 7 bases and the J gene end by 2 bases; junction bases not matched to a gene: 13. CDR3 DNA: TGTGCCAGCGGCCGCTGGGGGAGGGAAGACACAGATACGCAGTATTTT. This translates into CASGRWGREDTDTQYF.

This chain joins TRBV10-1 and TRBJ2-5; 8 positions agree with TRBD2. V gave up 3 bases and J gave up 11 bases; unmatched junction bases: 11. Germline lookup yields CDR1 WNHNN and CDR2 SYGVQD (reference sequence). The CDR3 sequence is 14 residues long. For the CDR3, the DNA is TGCGCCAGCAGTGACCAGCGGGAGAAGAATGAGCAGTACTTC. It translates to CASSDQREKNEQYF.

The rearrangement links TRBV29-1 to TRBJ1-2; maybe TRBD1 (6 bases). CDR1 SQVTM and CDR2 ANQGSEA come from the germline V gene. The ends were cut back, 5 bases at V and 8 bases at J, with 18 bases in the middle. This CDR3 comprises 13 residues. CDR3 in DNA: TGCAGCGTTCACAGGGAGAGTGTCGGGGGCTACACCTTC. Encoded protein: CSVHRESVGGYTF.

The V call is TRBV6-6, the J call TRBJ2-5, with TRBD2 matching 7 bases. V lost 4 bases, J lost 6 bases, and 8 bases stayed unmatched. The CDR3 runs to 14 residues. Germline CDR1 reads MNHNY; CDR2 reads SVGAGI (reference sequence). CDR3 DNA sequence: TGTGCCAGCAGTTCTGAAGGGAGGGCAAAGACCCAGTACTTC. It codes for CASSSEGRAKTQYF.

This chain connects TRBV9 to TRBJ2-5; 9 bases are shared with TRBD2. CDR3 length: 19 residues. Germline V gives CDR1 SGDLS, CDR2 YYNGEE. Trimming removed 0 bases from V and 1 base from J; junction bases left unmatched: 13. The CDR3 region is CASSVGTSDEGAGQETQYF. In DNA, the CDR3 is TGTGCCAGCAGCGTAGGGACTAGCGACGAGGGAGCGGGCCAAGAGACCCAGTACTTC.

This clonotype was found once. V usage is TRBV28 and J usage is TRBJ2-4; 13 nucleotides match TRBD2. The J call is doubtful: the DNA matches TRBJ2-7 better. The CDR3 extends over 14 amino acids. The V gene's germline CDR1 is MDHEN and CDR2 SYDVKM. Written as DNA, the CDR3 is TGTGCCAGCAGTCCGGGACTAGCGGGACGCGAGCAGTACTTC. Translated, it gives CASSPGLAGREQYF.

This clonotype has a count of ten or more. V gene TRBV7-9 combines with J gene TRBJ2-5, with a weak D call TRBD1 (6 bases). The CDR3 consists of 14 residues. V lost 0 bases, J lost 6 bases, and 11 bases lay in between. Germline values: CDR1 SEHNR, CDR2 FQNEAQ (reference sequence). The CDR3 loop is CASSLARDIQTQYF. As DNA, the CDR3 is TGTGCCAGCAGCTTAGCCCGGGACATCCAGACCCAGTACTTC.

CDR3: CASSSNSGGASDTQYF. The DNA for the CDR3 is TGTGCCAGCAGTTCTAATAGCGGGGGGGCATCAGATACGCAGTATTTT. The V call is TRBV12-3 or TRBV12-4, the J call TRBJ2-3; 11 bases align to TRBD2. This CDR3 region has 16 residues. V lost 4 bases, J lost 4 bases, and 7 bases stayed unmatched.

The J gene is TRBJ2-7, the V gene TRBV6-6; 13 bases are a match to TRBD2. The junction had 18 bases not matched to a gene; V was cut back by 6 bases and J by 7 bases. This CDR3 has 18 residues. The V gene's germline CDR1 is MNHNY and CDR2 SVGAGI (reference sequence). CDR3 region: CASSPRQGRTSGSREQYF. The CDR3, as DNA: TGTGCCAGCAGCCCTAGACAGGGGAGGACTAGCGGGAGTCGGGAGCAGTACTTC.

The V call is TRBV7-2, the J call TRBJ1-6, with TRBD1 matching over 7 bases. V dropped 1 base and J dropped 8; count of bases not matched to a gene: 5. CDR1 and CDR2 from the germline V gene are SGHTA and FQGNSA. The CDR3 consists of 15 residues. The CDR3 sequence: CASSLETGSHSPLHF. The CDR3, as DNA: TGTGCCAGCAGCTTAGAGACAGGGTCTCATTCACCCCTCCACTTT.

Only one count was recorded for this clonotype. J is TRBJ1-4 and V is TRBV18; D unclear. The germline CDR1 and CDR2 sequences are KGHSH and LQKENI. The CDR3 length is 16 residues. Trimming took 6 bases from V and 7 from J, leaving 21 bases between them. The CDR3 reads CASSDLQDGNFEKLFF. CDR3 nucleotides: TGTGCCAGCTCGGATCTTCAGGACGGGAATTTTGAAAAACTGTTTTTT. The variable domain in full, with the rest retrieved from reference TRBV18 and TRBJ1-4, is NAGVMQNPRHLVRRRGQEARLRCSPMKGHSHVYWYRQLPEEGLKFMVYLQKENIIDESGMPKERFSAEFPKEGPSILRIQQVVRGDSAAYFCASSDLQDGNFEKLFFGSGTQLSVL.

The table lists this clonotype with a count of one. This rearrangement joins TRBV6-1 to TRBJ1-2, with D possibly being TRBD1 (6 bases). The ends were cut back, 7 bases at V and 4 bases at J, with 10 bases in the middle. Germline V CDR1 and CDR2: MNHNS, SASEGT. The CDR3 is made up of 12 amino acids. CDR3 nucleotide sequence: TGTGCCAGCACGGGGGGCGTCTATGGCTACACCTTC. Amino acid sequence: CASTGGVYGYTF.

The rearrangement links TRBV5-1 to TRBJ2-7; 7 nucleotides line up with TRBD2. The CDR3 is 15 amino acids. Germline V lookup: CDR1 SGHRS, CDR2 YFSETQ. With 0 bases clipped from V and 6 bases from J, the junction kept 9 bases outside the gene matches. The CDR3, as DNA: TGCGCCAGCAGCTTGGAAGCGGGGAGAGTCCGCGAGCAGTACTTC. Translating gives CASSLEAGRVREQYF.

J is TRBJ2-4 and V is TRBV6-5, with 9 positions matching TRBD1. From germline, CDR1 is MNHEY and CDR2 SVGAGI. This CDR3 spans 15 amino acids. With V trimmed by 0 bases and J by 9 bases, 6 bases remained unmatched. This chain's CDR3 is CASSYSQQGAGIQYF. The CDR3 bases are TGTGCCAGCAGTTACTCGCAACAGGGGGCCGGCATTCAGTACTTC.

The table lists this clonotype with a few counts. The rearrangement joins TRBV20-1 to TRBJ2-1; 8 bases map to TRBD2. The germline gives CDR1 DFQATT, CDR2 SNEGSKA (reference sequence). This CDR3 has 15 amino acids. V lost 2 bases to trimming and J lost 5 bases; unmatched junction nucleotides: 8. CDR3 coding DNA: TGCAGTGCTAGACTGACGGGAGGGCCGAACAATGAGCAGTTCTTC. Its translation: CSARLTGGPNNEQFF.

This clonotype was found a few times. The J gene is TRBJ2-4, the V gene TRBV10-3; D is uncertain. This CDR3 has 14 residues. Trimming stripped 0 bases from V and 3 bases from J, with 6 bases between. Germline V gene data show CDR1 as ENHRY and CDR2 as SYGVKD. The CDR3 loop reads CAISESSDKNIQYF. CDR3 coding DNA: TGTGCCATCAGTGAGTCTTCGGACAAAAACATTCAGTACTTC.

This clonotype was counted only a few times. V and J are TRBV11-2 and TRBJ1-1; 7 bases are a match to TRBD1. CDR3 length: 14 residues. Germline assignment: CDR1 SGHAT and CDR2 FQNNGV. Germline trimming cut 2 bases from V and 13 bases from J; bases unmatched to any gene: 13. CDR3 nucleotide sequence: TGTGCCAGCAGCTTATTCGACGGGGGGGACAGTCATTTCTTT. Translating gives CASSLFDGGDSHFF.

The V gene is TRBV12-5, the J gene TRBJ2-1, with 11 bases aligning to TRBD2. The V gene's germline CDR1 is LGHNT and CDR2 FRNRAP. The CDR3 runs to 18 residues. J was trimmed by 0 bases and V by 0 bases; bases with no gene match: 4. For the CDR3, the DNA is TGTGCTAGTGGTTTGGTAGCTAGCGGGAGGTTCTCCTACAATGAGCAGTTCTTC. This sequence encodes CASGLVASGRFSYNEQFF.

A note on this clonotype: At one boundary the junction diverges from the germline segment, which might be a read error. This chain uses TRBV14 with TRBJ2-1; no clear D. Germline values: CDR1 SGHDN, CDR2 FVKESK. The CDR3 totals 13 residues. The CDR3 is CAGSWGFRNEQFF. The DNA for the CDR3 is TGTGCCGGCAGCTGGGGATTCAGGAATGAGCAGTTCTTC.

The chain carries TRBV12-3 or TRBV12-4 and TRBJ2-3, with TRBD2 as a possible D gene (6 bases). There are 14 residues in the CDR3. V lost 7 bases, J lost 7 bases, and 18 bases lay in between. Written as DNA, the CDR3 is TGTGCCAGCAATATGGGGCGGGATTGGAATACGCAGTATTTT. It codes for CASNMGRDWNTQYF.

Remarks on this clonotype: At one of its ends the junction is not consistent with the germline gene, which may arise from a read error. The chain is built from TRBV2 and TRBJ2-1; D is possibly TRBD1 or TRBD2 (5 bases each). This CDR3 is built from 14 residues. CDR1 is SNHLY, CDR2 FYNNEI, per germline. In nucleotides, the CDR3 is TGTGCCAGCACTGAAGGGACCAATCTCAATGAGCAGTTCTTC. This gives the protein CASTEGTNLNEQFF. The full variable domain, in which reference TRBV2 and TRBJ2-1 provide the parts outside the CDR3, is EPEVTQTPSHQVTQMGQEVILRCVPISNHLYFYWYRQILGQKVEFLVSFYNNEISEKSEIFDDQFSVERPDGSNFTLKIRSTKLEDSAMYFCASTEGTNLNEQFFGPGTRLTVL.

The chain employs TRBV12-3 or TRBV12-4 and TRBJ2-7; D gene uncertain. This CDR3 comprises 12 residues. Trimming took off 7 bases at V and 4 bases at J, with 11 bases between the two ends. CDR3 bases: TGTGCCAGCATTATCAGACAATACGAGCAGTACTTC. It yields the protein CASIIRQYEQYF.

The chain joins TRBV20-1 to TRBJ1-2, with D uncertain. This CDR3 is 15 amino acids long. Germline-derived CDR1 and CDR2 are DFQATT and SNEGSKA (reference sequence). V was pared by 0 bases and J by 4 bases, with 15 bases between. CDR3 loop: CSARDTLATRYGYTF. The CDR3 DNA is TGCAGTGCTAGAGATACTCTGGCTACCCGCTATGGCTACACCTTC.

The CDR3 loop reads CSARVVGVWGAFF. The CDR3 DNA reads as TGCAGTGCTAGAGTGGTAGGAGTATGGGGAGCTTTCTTT. V gene TRBV20-1 combines with J gene TRBJ1-1; D gene ambiguous. The CDR3 has 13 residues. Germline-derived CDR1 and CDR2 are DFQATT and SNEGSKA (reference sequence). Trimming removed 1 base at V and 10 bases at J, with 16 bases between.

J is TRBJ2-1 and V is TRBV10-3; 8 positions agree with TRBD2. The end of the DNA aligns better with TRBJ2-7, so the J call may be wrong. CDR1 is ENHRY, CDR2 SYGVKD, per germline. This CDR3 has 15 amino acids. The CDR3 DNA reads TGTGCCATCAGTGGACTAGCGCCGGGGAGGAATGAGCAGTACTTC. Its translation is CAISGLAPGRNEQYF.